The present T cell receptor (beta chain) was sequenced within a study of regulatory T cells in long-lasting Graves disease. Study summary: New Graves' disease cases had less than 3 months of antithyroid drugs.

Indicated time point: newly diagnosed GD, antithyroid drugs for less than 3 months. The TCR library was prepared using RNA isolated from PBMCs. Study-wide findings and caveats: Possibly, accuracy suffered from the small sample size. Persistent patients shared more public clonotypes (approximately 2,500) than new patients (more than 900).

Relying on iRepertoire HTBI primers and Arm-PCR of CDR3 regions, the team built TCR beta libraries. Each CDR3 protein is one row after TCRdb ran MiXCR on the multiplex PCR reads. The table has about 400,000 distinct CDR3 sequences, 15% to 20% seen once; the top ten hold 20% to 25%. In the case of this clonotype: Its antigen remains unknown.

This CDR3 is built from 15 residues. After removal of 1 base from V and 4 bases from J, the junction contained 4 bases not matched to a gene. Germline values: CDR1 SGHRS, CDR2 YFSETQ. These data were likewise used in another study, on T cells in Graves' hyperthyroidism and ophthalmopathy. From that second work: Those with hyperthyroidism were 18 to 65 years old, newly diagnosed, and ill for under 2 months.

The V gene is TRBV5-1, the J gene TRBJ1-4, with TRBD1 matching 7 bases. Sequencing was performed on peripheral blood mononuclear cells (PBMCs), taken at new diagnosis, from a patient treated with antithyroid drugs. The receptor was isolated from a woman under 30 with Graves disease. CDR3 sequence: CASSLTGANNEKLFF. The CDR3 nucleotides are TGCGCCAGCAGCTTGACAGGGGCTAATAATGAAAAACTGTTTTTT.